Sequencing of this T cell receptor beta chain was carried out in a study of TIL therapy for anti-PD-1-resistant metastatic lung cancer. Trimming stripped 5 bases from V and 6 bases from J, with 19 bases between. The CDR3 totals 15 residues. Germline V gene data show CDR1 as SGHTA and CDR2 as FQGNSA. Time point specified: pre-treatment sample, taken before nivolumab and TIL therapy. Tumor tissue came from excised metastases, mostly pleural nodules or supraclavicular lymph nodes. The libraries were made with immunoSEQ v3. Assay used: immunoSEQ multiplex PCR; TCRdb lists only in-frame clones, some missing. The sample carries roughly 8,000 clones, around 74% recorded once.

The clonotype comes from a person between 30 and 79 years old with non-small cell lung cancer. V is TRBV7-2 and J is TRBJ1-1; the D gene is possibly TRBD1 (5 bases). Sequences were derived from tumor tissue, sampled at baseline. The CDR3 DNA is TGTGCCAGCAGCCTGACCCAGGGCAGGGAGGCTGAAGCTTTCTTT. Translated, it gives CASSLTQGREAEAFF.